Below are 21 T cell receptor beta chains sequenced from a single sample in a study of T cell repertoires in cytomegalovirus infection. TCRdb reprocessed the reads with MiXCR, giving one entry per CDR3 protein. The profile shows 450,000 to 650,000 distinct CDR3 sequences, under 45% of them singletons. Antigens for these TCRs are unknown. The sequencing used cultured PBMCs, collected from culture after CMV antigen stimulation. Source of these receptors: a human donor in good health (CMV status not recorded). Some clones in this sample may be carry-over from other donors' samples.

The gene calls are TRBV6-2 or TRBV6-3 and TRBJ1-2, with no clear D. Trimming took off 6 bases at V and 0 bases at J, with 11 bases between the two ends. CDR1 is MNHEY, CDR2 SVGEGT, per germline. The CDR3 is 14 residues long. This CDR3 is CASRYDEANYGYTF. CDR3 DNA: TGTGCCAGCAGGTACGATGAAGCTAACTATGGCTACACCTTC.

The chain employs TRBV6-6 and TRBJ1-1; D gene ambiguous. Germline CDR1 and CDR2: MNHNY and SVGAGI (reference sequence). This CDR3 contains 16 residues. The V and J ends lost 2 bases and 4 bases respectively, with 17 bases between them. The CDR3 is CASSYPEFSDGTEAFF. CDR3 coding DNA: TGTGCCAGCAGTTACCCCGAGTTTTCAGACGGCACTGAAGCTTTCTTT.

The rearrangement uses TRBV4-2 and TRBJ1-2; D is unclear. The V end lost 1 base, the J end lost 4 bases, and 19 bases lay between the germline ends. The germline gives CDR1 LGHNA, CDR2 YNFKEQ. The CDR3 consists of 17 residues. The CDR3 here is CASSQGDWRSDAYGYTF. In DNA form, the CDR3 reads TGTGCCAGCAGCCAAGGGGATTGGCGGAGCGACGCCTATGGCTACACCTTC.

This clonotype has only a few counts. This chain links TRBV6-1 with TRBJ1-4; D is possibly TRBD1 (6 bases). The germline gives CDR1 MNHNS, CDR2 SASEGT. V was trimmed by 6 bases and J by 8 bases, leaving 16 bases between them. This CDR3 is built from 14 residues. CDR3: CASSPGQLDEKLFF. The CDR3 coding sequence is TGTGCCAGCAGCCCCGGACAGCTTGACGAAAAACTGTTTTTT.

In its sample, this clonotype was seen once. V usage is TRBV2 and J usage is TRBJ2-7; 12 bases are a match to TRBD1. V trimming: 6 bases; J trimming: 3 bases; junction bases outside the gene matches: 33. The length of the CDR3 is 24 residues. The germline V gene encodes CDR1 SNHLY and CDR2 FYNNEI. The CDR3 nucleotides are TGTGCCAGCAGCCACACCTGGGACAGGGGGCGCACTAGCGGGACTAGGGAGGGCTTCTACGAGCAGTACTTC. Translation gives CASSHTWDRGRTSGTREGFYEQYF. Combining the CDR3 with reference TRBV2 and TRBJ2-7 gives the whole variable domain EPEVTQTPSHQVTQMGQEVILRCVPISNHLYFYWYRQILGQKVEFLVSFYNNEISEKSEIFDDQFSVERPDGSNFTLKIRSTKLEDSAMYFCASSHTWDRGRTSGTREGFYEQYFGPGTRLTVT.

This clonotype was seen repeatedly, ten times or more. The genes are TRBV7-2 and TRBJ1-2; possible D gene TRBD1, 6 bases. This CDR3 is built from 13 residues. Germline loops: CDR1 SGHTA, CDR2 FQGNSA. Trimming cost V 4 bases and J 3 bases, with 9 bases left between them. CDR3 sequence (DNA): TGTGCCAGCAGCTACAGGACAGACTATGGCTACACCTTC. Translated, it gives CASSYRTDYGYTF. Drawing the rest from reference TRBV7-2 and TRBJ1-2, the complete variable domain is GAGVSQSPSNKVTEKGKDVELRCDPISGHTALYWYRQSLGQGLEFLIYFQGNSAPDKSGLPSDRFSAERTGGSVSTLTIQRTQQEDSAVYLCASSYRTDYGYTFGSGTRLTVV.

The V and J genes are TRBV6-6 and TRBJ1-2; weak D call: TRBD1 (5 bases). The CDR3 contains 14 residues. V was trimmed by 5 bases and J by 7 bases, leaving 17 bases between them. The germline CDR1 and CDR2 sequences are MNHNY and SVGAGI (reference sequence). The CDR3 DNA sequence: TGTGCCAGCAGTCTGGGAGGGGAATATAGTGGCTACACCTTC. Its translation is CASSLGGEYSGYTF.

The rearrangement links TRBV7-2 to TRBJ2-7; unclear D gene. V was trimmed by 0 bases and J by 3 bases, leaving 6 bases between them. Looked up from germline, CDR1 is SGHTA and CDR2 is FQGNSA. There are 13 residues in the CDR3. CDR3 in amino acids: CASSLALVYEQYF. As DNA, the CDR3 is TGTGCCAGCAGCTTAGCCCTAGTCTACGAGCAGTACTTC.

The chain is built from TRBV7-8 and TRBJ2-7, with D perhaps matching TRBD1 or TRBD2 (6 bases each). V was cut by 5 bases and J by 4 bases, with 24 bases left in between. CDR3 size: 17 residues. Per germline, CDR1 SGHVS and CDR2 FQNEAQ. The CDR3 coding sequence is TGTGCCAGCAGCGTACACAGGACAGCCGTGGGGGGATACGAGCAGTACTTC. It is translated as CASSVHRTAVGGYEQYF.

This clonotype occurred a few times. The chain links TRBV4-1 to TRBJ2-5, with a tentative D call TRBD2 (5 bases). Germline CDR1 MGHRA, CDR2 YSYEKL. V gave up 1 base and J gave up 1 base, with 16 bases separating them. This CDR3 is 17 amino acids long. This CDR3 is CASSQVLTRSGQETQYF. The CDR3 nucleotides are TGCGCCAGCAGCCAAGTTCTCACAAGGAGCGGCCAAGAGACCCAGTACTTC.

At least ten counts were recorded for this clonotype. The chain joins TRBV28 to TRBJ2-5; perhaps TRBD2 as D (6 bases). V lost 5 bases and J lost 5, with 15 bases in between. This CDR3 contains 14 residues. Germline loops: CDR1 MDHEN, CDR2 SYDVKM. The CDR3 loop is CASSILTGEETQYF. The CDR3 DNA sequence: TGTGCCAGCAGTATTCTCACGGGGGAGGAGACCCAGTACTTC.

This chain uses TRBV7-9 with TRBJ1-6; unclear D gene. This CDR3 has 12 residues. Trimming cost V 4 bases and J 8 bases, with 6 bases left between them. Germline V gene sequence: CDR1 SEHNR, CDR2 FQNEAQ (reference sequence). Written as DNA, the CDR3 is TGTGCCAGCAGCTGGAGAGATTCACCCCTCCACTTT. Translated, it gives CASSWRDSPLHF.

This chain connects TRBV6-8 to TRBJ2-3; 7 bases agree with TRBD2. Germline assignment: CDR1 MNHGY and CDR2 SAAAGT. The length of the CDR3 is 15 residues. J gave up 5 bases and V 9 bases, and 14 bases lay outside the gene matches. The DNA for the CDR3 is TGTGCCAGTCGGACCCCGGCGGGGGTGGGAGATACGCAGTATTTT. This gives the protein CASRTPAGVGDTQYF.

The V call is TRBV12-3 or TRBV12-4, the J call TRBJ2-7, with TRBD2 matching over 13 bases. This CDR3 region has 18 residues. V lost 3 bases to trimming and J lost 3 bases; unmatched junction nucleotides: 11. The CDR3 nucleotides read TGTGCCAGCAGTTTTGGACTAGCGGGGGCAACCGTTTTCTACGAGCAGTACTTC. It codes for CASSFGLAGATVFYEQYF.

This chain joins TRBV28 and TRBJ1-5, with no clear D. Germline V gene lookup returns CDR1 MDHEN and CDR2 SYDVKM. This CDR3 comprises 14 residues. Between the trimmed V and J ends, which lost 6 bases and 7 bases, there was a span of 16 bases. As DNA, the CDR3 is TGTGCCAGCAGGTTGACGGCCTCAGGACAGCCCCAGCATTTT. This translates into CASRLTASGQPQHF. Full variable domain (outside the CDR3, taken from reference TRBV28 and TRBJ1-5): DVKVTQSSRYLVKRTGEKVFLECVQDMDHENMFWYRQDPGLGLRLIYFSYDVKMKEKGDIPEGYSVSREKKERFSLILESASTNQTSMYLCASRLTASGQPQHFGDGTRLSIL.

This clonotype was seen only a few times. The rearrangement joins TRBV4-1 to TRBJ2-1; 9 nucleotides agree with TRBD1. The germline gives CDR1 MGHRA, CDR2 YSYEKL. This CDR3 comprises 16 residues. J gave up 4 bases and V 2 bases, and 6 bases lay outside the gene matches. As DNA, the CDR3 is TGCGCCAGCAGCCAAACCGGGACAGGGTCATACAATGAGCAGTTCTTC. As protein: CASSQTGTGSYNEQFF.

This clonotype was counted at least ten times. The chain is built from TRBV7-2 and TRBJ2-3; perhaps TRBD1 as D (5 bases). Trimming removed 3 bases at V and 0 bases at J, with 16 bases between. The CDR3 spans 17 residues. Germline lookup yields CDR1 SGHTA and CDR2 FQGNSA. The CDR3 loop is CASSFLGAGSSTDTQYF. CDR3 DNA: TGTGCCAGCAGCTTCCTAGGGGCAGGGTCGAGCACAGATACGCAGTATTTT.

The chain has TRBV4-2 and TRBJ2-7; D perhaps matches TRBD2 (5 bases). The V end lost 3 bases, the J end lost 3 bases, and 15 bases lay between the germline ends. Germline V gene lookup returns CDR1 LGHNA and CDR2 YNFKEQ. The CDR3 totals 15 residues. CDR3: CASSHPDEGSYEQYF. CDR3 nucleotides: TGTGCCAGCAGCCACCCCGATGAGGGTAGCTACGAGCAGTACTTC.

This rearrangement joins TRBV5-1 to TRBJ2-1; TRBD1 aligns across 8 bases. The V segment lost 4 bases and the J segment 4 bases; nucleotides outside the gene matches: 4. This CDR3 spans 14 amino acids. Germline-derived CDR1 and CDR2 are SGHRS and YFSETQ. CDR3 sequence reads: CASSEGQEYNEQFF. The CDR3 DNA reads TGCGCCAGCAGCGAGGGACAGGAGTACAATGAGCAGTTCTTC. Variable domain in full (rest from reference TRBV5-1 and TRBJ2-1): KAGVTQTPRYLIKTRGQQVTLSCSPISGHRSVSWYQQTPGQGLQFLFEYFSETQRNKGNFPGRFSGRQFSNSRSEMNVSTLELGDSALYLCASSEGQEYNEQFFGPGTRLTVL.

V and J are TRBV18 and TRBJ2-7, with 7 bases lining up with TRBD2. The ends lost 4 bases at V and 3 bases at J; junction bases unmatched: 3. Germline V gives CDR1 KGHSH, CDR2 LQKENI. The length of the CDR3 is 13 residues. CDR3 coding DNA: TGTGCCAGCTCACAACTAGCGTTCTACGAGCAGTACTTC. This gives the protein CASSQLAFYEQYF.

This clonotype has more than one count but fewer than ten. The gene calls are TRBV7-9 and TRBJ1-2; no firm D call. The CDR3 is 12 residues long. The V end was cut by 5 bases, the J end by 6 bases, with 10 bases between. Germline V gene data show CDR1 as SEHNR and CDR2 as FQNEAQ (reference sequence). CDR3: CASSVPPDGYTF. The CDR3 DNA sequence: TGTGCCAGCAGCGTCCCCCCGGATGGCTACACCTTC.